A single TCR beta chain is shown here with its context. Its antigen is unidentified. PCR was performed a second time for about 7 to 12 cycles using a sample-barcoded 5' primer and a J-beta primer mix. MiXCR, run by TCRdb on the 5' RACE reads, gives a single entry per CDR3 protein. The sample gives hundreds of thousands of distinct CDR3 sequences, 52% of which show up once; approximately 12% is in the top ten. The sample comes from a study of blood T cells in healthy people across ages. Study-wide findings and caveats: The fall in TCR beta diversity per million T cells was roughly linear with age.

Germline V gene lookup returns CDR1 MNHNS and CDR2 SASEGT. Trimming removed 2 bases at V and 5 bases at J, with 6 bases between. The CDR3 sequence is 12 residues long. The authors drew roughly 9.8 milliliters of peripheral blood from each donor. Extraction yielded at least 5 micrograms of total RNA per sample. The sample was blood. This chain uses TRBV6-1 with TRBJ2-5; D gene uncertain. This receptor was identified in a woman of 80 years or more in good health. This chain's CDR3 is CASSELWETQYF. The CDR3 nucleotides read TGTGCCAGCAGTGAACTCTGGGAGACCCAGTACTTC.